These 14 T cell receptor beta chains came from one sample sequenced in a study of T cells after yellow fever vaccination. TCRdb itself ran the 5' RACE reads through MiXCR, one entry per CDR3 protein. The sample lists about 320,000 distinct CDR3 sequences, 3.5% to 5% occurring once. The sequences come from PBMCs, collected 15 days after the yellow fever booster vaccination. The receptors shown here come from a man aged 18-30 years who received the YFV17D yellow fever vaccine.

This chain uses TRBV5-5 with TRBJ1-2; tentative D call: TRBD1 (6 bases). The CDR3 sequence is 14 residues long. Trimming removed 4 bases from V and 1 base from J, with 11 bases in between. Germline CDR1 reads SGHKS; CDR2 reads YYEKEE (reference sequence). The CDR3 nucleotides are TGTGCCAGCAGCGGCGGGGACAATAACTATGGCTACACCTTC. This sequence encodes CASSGGDNNYGYTF.

This clonotype was counted ten times or more. This chain uses TRBV15 with TRBJ2-3, with D perhaps matching TRBD1 (5 bases). The V gene's germline CDR1 is LNHNV and CDR2 YYDKDF (reference sequence). Trimming removed 3 bases from V and 2 bases from J, with 9 bases in between. CDR3 length equals 14 residues. The CDR3 DNA reads as TGTGCCACCAGCAGGGACAAGTTCACAGATACGCAGTATTTT. Its translation is CATSRDKFTDTQYF.

The chain couples TRBV6-2 or TRBV6-3 to TRBJ2-7; a possible D gene is TRBD2 (5 bases). The CDR3 loop spans 14 amino acids. The V gene lost 5 bases and the J gene lost 3 bases, with 14 bases spanning the gap. Germline CDR1 reads MNHEY; CDR2 reads SVGEGT. This CDR3 is CASSHRGYIYEQYV. DNA of the CDR3: TGTGCCAGCAGTCACCGGGGATACATCTACGAGCAGTACGTC.

This clonotype was seen repeatedly, ten times or more. The chain uses TRBV5-1 and TRBJ2-7; possibly TRBD1 for D (6 bases). Trimming took off 4 bases at V and 1 base at J, with 12 bases between the two ends. Germline loops: CDR1 SGHRS, CDR2 YFSETQ. This CDR3 contains 14 residues. The CDR3 DNA follows: TGCGCCAGCAGCGCCTCGGACAGTTCCTACGAGCAGTACTTC. Residues: CASSASDSSYEQYF. The full variable domain, in which reference TRBV5-1 and TRBJ2-7 provide the parts outside the CDR3, is KAGVTQTPRYLIKTRGQQVTLSCSPISGHRSVSWYQQTPGQGLQFLFEYFSETQRNKGNFPGRFSGRQFSNSRSEMNVSTLELGDSALYLCASSASDSSYEQYFGPGTRLTVT.

This clonotype was detected only a few times. This chain joins TRBV6-5 and TRBJ2-3; 9 bases fit TRBD2. Germline CDR1 is MNHEY and CDR2 is SVGAGI. With 1 base clipped from V and 4 bases from J, the junction kept 6 bases outside the gene matches. This CDR3 spans 16 amino acids. Here the CDR3 DNA reads TGTGCCAGCAGTTACTTTAGCGGGGGTTACGCAGATACGCAGTATTTT. This gives the protein CASSYFSGGYADTQYF.

In its sample, this clonotype was seen many times. This chain links TRBV5-1 with TRBJ2-3, with unresolved D. The CDR3 runs to 14 residues. Germline values: CDR1 SGHRS, CDR2 YFSETQ. Trimming pared 0 bases from V and 14 bases from J, leaving 19 bases between. The CDR3 protein is CASSLEGISLSRYF. The CDR3 DNA follows: TGCGCCAGCAGCTTGGAAGGAATCTCTTTATCTCGGTATTTT.

The table lists this clonotype with a few counts. The rearrangement uses TRBV9 and TRBJ2-5; a possible D gene is TRBD2 (6 bases). V lost 0 bases and J lost 4, with 13 bases in between. This CDR3 has 15 residues. Germline V gene sequence: CDR1 SGDLS, CDR2 YYNGEE. This chain's CDR3 is CASSVGGAGLETQYF. DNA of the CDR3: TGTGCCAGCAGCGTAGGAGGCGCGGGGCTAGAGACCCAGTACTTC.

This clonotype has at least ten counts. This chain links TRBV7-6 with TRBJ1-3; D is uncertain. Germline loops: CDR1 SGHVS, CDR2 FNYEAQ. This CDR3 has 16 residues. Trimming shortened V by 1 base and J by 0 bases, and 10 bases separated the two germline ends. CDR3 bases: TGTGCCAGCAGCTTAGTGGGAGAGGACTCTGGAAACACCATATATTTT. Its protein is CASSLVGEDSGNTIYF.

In its sample, this clonotype was seen many times. This sequence joins TRBV7-2 and TRBJ2-5; D unclear. The CDR3 has 13 residues. V lost 3 bases and J 2 bases, leaving 7 bases between the germline ends. Germline lookup yields CDR1 SGHTA and CDR2 FQGNSA. The CDR3 loop reads CASSLSFQETQYF. The CDR3 region has the DNA TGTGCCAGCAGCTTGTCCTTTCAAGAGACCCAGTACTTC.

The V and J genes are TRBV24-1 and TRBJ2-5, with D maybe TRBD2 (7 bases). V was pared by 3 bases and J by 3 bases, with 16 bases between. Germline loops: CDR1 KGHDR, CDR2 SFDVKD. The CDR3 is 16 amino acids. The CDR3 is CATSDIGGEGKETQYF. CDR3 in DNA: TGTGCCACCAGTGATATAGGGGGGGAAGGAAAAGAGACCCAGTACTTC.

This clonotype has ten or more counts. The V call is TRBV7-9, the J call TRBJ2-7; D call uncertain. Germline CDR1 and CDR2: SEHNR and FQNEAQ (reference sequence). Trimming removed 5 bases at V and 4 bases at J, with 30 bases between. There are 19 residues in the CDR3. The DNA for the CDR3 is TGTGCCAGCAGCCCTCTTCCCGAATTAATCACGTCCCGTGAATACGAGCAGTACTTC. Amino acids: CASSPLPELITSREYEQYF.

This clonotype showed up many times. The chain recombines TRBV2 with TRBJ2-5; D unresolved. The germline CDR1 and CDR2 sequences are SNHLY and FYNNEI. V was cut by 6 bases and J by 4 bases, with 12 bases left in between. The CDR3 consists of 13 residues. CDR3 sequence: CASRQPRAETQYF. The CDR3 DNA sequence: TGTGCCAGCAGACAACCTAGGGCAGAGACCCAGTACTTC. Supplemented by reference TRBV2 and TRBJ2-5, the full variable domain reads EPEVTQTPSHQVTQMGQEVILRCVPISNHLYFYWYRQILGQKVEFLVSFYNNEISEKSEIFDDQFSVERPDGSNFTLKIRSTKLEDSAMYFCASRQPRAETQYFGPGTRLLVL.

This clonotype was detected ten times or more. This chain connects TRBV27 to TRBJ2-5; TRBD2 matches at 7 bases. This CDR3 comprises 14 residues. CDR1 MNHEY and CDR2 SMNVEV come from the germline V gene (reference sequence). V shed 5 bases, J shed 2 bases, and the junction held 5 bases outside the gene matches. The CDR3 coding sequence is TGTGCCAGCAGTCGCGCTAGCGGACAAGAGACCCAGTACTTC. Its translation is CASSRASGQETQYF.

This clonotype was counted many times. The CDR3 reads CASSLEDRTEQYF. In DNA form, the CDR3 reads TGCGCCAGCAGCTTGGAGGACCGGACGGAACAGTACTTC. The chain employs TRBV5-1 and TRBJ2-7, with D uncertain. This CDR3 contains 13 residues. Trimming pared 0 bases from V and 10 bases from J, leaving 14 bases between. The germline gives CDR1 SGHRS, CDR2 YFSETQ.